The clone carrying this T cell receptor (beta chain) was picked up a small number of times. The data originate from a study of regulatory T cells in long-lasting Graves disease. Time point meaning: newly diagnosed GD, antithyroid drugs for less than 3 months. The TCR library was prepared using RNA isolated from PBMCs. Trimming removed 2 bases at V and 0 bases at J, with 10 bases between. Germline V gene data show CDR1 as SGDLS and CDR2 as YYNGEE. There are 15 residues in the CDR3. Researchers made TCR beta libraries by using iRepertoire HTBI primers and running Arm-PCR on CDR3 regions. A single record per CDR3 protein comes from TCRdb applying MiXCR to the multiplex PCR reads. The sample yields some 350,000 distinct CDR3 sequences, 15% to 20% seen once. The sample was also linked to a second study, of T cells in Graves' hyperthyroidism and ophthalmopathy.

The source was peripheral blood mononuclear cells (PBMCs), collected at new diagnosis, from a patient treated with antithyroid drugs. The J gene is TRBJ2-3, the V gene TRBV9; D ambiguous. This sequence was found in a woman aged 18-29 years with Graves disease. CDR3 coding DNA: TGTGCCAGCAGCGTTTCAGCCGCTAGCACAGATACGCAGTATTTT. Translation: CASSVSAASTDTQYF. Full variable domain (missing parts from reference TRBV9 and TRBJ2-3): DSGVTQTPKHLITATGQRVTLRCSPRSGDLSVYWYQQSLDQGLQFLIQYYNGEERAKGNILERFSAQQFPDLHSELNLSSLELGDSALYFCASSVSAASTDTQYFGPGTRLTVL.